These T cell receptor beta chains were read from a single sample in a study of memory CD4+ T cells and cytomegalovirus serostatus. Sequencing used immunoSEQ multiplex PCR; TCRdb keeps in-frame clones, though not all of them. The sample holds around 63,000 clones, 76% seen once. Source material: memory CD4+ T cells from blood. The receptors come from an adult in good health and CMV-seropositive. Both conserved end residues are part of each CDR3. Fields, in order: D gene, clone size, CDR3 length, J gene, V gene, CDR3 protein, CDR3 DNA. D genes are given only for firm matches. Where a row states a size, it is once, few, many or the class of an expanded clone; other rows omit it.

>TRBD1|.|18|TRBJ2-6|TRBV7-9
CASSLRGQGIPGANVLTF
TGTGCCAGCAGCTTAAGAGGACAGGGGATTCCTGGGGCCAACGTCCTGACTTTC
>.|.|16|TRBJ2-7|TRBV21-1
CASSKAPRQGSYEQYF
TGTGCCAGCAGCAAAGCACCCCGACAGGGTTCCTACGAGCAGTACTTC
>.|.|17|TRBJ2-7|TRBV13
CASSTPLDERNLREQYF
TGTGCCAGCAGCACTCCGTTAGACGAGCGGAACCTCAGAGAGCAGTACTTC
>TRBD1|.|14|TRBJ1-2|TRBV9
CASSVGGGSYGYTF
TGTGCCAGCAGCGTAGGAGGGGGCTCCTATGGCTACACCTTC
>TRBD2|few|16|TRBJ2-5|TRBV5-4
CASSLVFSGEPETQYF
TGTGCCAGCAGCTTGGTGTTTAGCGGGGAGCCAGAGACCCAGTACTTC
>.|once|14|TRBJ1-2|TRBV7-9
CASSLGRGGYGYTF
TGTGCCAGCAGCTTAGGACGAGGAGGCTATGGCTACACCTTC
>TRBD1|.|14|TRBJ2-1|TRBV10-3
CAITPGQDNNEQFF
TGTGCCATCACTCCGGGACAGGATAACAATGAGCAGTTCTTC
>.|few|14|TRBJ1-1|TRBV30
CAWSQRGARTEAFF
TGTGCCTGGAGCCAGCGGGGGGCGCGGACTGAAGCTTTCTTT
>TRBD1|.|16|TRBJ1-5|TRBV28
CASSALTGSGGQPQHF
TGTGCCAGCAGTGCCTTGACAGGGAGTGGTGGTCAGCCCCAGCATTTT
>.|.|13|TRBJ1-2|TRBV6-5
CASTKSRVGGYTF
TGTGCCAGCACAAAATCCAGGGTGGGGGGCTACACCTTC
>.|.|13|TRBJ2-5|TRBV19
CASSTALGETQYF
TGTGCCAGTAGTACCGCACTAGGAGAGACCCAGTACTTC
>TRBD2|.|16|TRBJ2-1|TRBV7-2
CASSPLWGLAGSEQFF
TGTGCCAGCAGCCCCCTTTGGGGACTAGCGGGATCTGAGCAGTTCTTC
>TRBD2|.|16|TRBJ2-1|TRBV6-1
CASNDGTSGLYNEQFF
TGTGCCAGCAATGACGGGACTAGCGGATTATACAATGAGCAGTTCTTC
>TRBD1|.|15|TRBJ2-2|TRBV5-4
CASSSRGLWTGELFF
TGTGCCAGCAGCTCCAGGGGGCTCTGGACCGGGGAGCTGTTTTTT
>.|.|17|TRBJ1-2|TRBV4-2
CASSQDAYSRPNYGYTF
TGTGCCAGCAGCCAGGACGCCTACAGTCGTCCCAACTATGGCTACACCTTC
>TRBD1|few|15|TRBJ1-2|TRBV4-2
CASSPYGAGGNGYTF
TGTGCCAGCAGCCCGTATGGCGCAGGGGGAAATGGCTACACCTTC
>TRBD1|.|15|TRBJ2-1|TRBV7-9
CASSRDRGISNEQFF
TGTGCCAGCAGCCGGGACAGGGGGATTAGCAATGAGCAGTTCTTC
>.|.|13|TRBJ2-7|TRBV5-1
CASSLARQGEQYF
TGCGCCAGCAGCTTGGCGAGGCAAGGCGAGCAGTACTTC
>.|.|13|TRBJ1-2|TRBV2
CASSLDGDYGYTF
TGTGCCAGCAGCCTTGACGGGGATTATGGCTACACCTTC
>TRBD1|.|13|TRBJ1-4|TRBV25-1
CASSDQGGEKLFF
TGTGCCAGCAGTGATCAGGGGGGGGAAAAACTGTTTTTT
>.|.|16|TRBJ1-2|TRBV21-1
CASIEGGDPSNYGYTF
TGTGCCAGCATCGAAGGGGGGGACCCCTCTAACTATGGCTACACCTTC
>.|.|15|TRBJ2-1|TRBV5-1
CASSHGATQENEQFF
TGCGCCAGCAGCCACGGGGCGACCCAGGAGAATGAGCAGTTCTTC
>TRBD1|.|14|TRBJ1-2|TRBV5-1
CASSSTGGDYGYTF
TGCGCCAGCAGCTCTACAGGGGGCGACTATGGCTACACCTTC
>.|.|16|TRBJ1-2|TRBV28
CASSLHQDTYNYGYTF
TGTGCCAGCAGTTTACACCAGGACACATATAACTATGGCTACACCTTC
>.|.|16|TRBJ2-1|TRBV7-9
CASGIYAGSSYNEQFF
TGTGCCAGCGGGATATACGCGGGGAGCTCCTACAATGAGCAGTTCTTC
>.|.|14|TRBJ1-1|TRBV6-5
CASSNTRGATEAFF
TGTGCCAGCTCCAATACCCGGGGCGCCACTGAAGCTTTCTTT
>.|.|15|TRBJ2-3|TRBV7-3
CASSFIGRGTDTQYF
TGTGCCAGCAGCTTTATCGGGCGGGGCACAGATACGCAGTATTTT
>.|.|13|TRBJ1-5|TRBV30
CACSLDSNQPQHF
TGTGCCTGTTCGTTAGATAGCAATCAGCCCCAGCATTTT
>TRBD2|few|18|TRBJ2-2|TRBV5-4
CASSFGLAGVTNTGELFF
TGTGCCAGCAGCTTTGGACTAGCGGGGGTCACGAACACCGGGGAGCTGTTTTTT
>.|.|15|TRBJ1-2|TRBV10-1
CASSEMRALGYGYTF
TGCGCCAGCAGTGAGATGCGGGCCTTAGGCTATGGCTACACCTTC
>.|once|14|TRBJ1-4|TRBV7-8
CASSLRHEEEKLFF
TGTGCCAGCAGCTTAAGGCACGAAGAGGAAAAACTGTTTTTT
>.|.|14|TRBJ2-1|TRBV10-3
CAISVDRDWSSGFF
TGTGCCATCAGTGTAGACCGGGACTGGTCCTCGGGTTTCTTC
>.|.|15|TRBJ2-3|TRBV27
CASSGRSTQRDTQYF
TGTGCCAGCAGCGGACGTTCCACACAACGAGATACGCAGTATTTT
>.|.|13|TRBJ2-2|TRBV7-7
CASSIERTGELFF
TGTGCCAGCAGCATAGAGCGCACCGGGGAGCTGTTTTTT
>.|.|15|TRBJ2-5|TRBV7-9
CASSLLKGGGETQYF
TGTGCCAGCAGCTTGCTAAAAGGGGGGGGAGAGACCCAGTACTTC
>.|once|14|TRBJ2-7|TRBV7-2
CASSLDVSGYEQYF
TGTGCCAGCAGCTTAGACGTAAGTGGCTACGAGCAGTACTTC
>TRBD2|many|15|TRBJ2-7|TRBV6-1
CASSKPRETSYEQYF
TGTGCCAGCAGTAAACCGCGGGAGACCTCCTACGAGCAGTACTTC
>.|once|13|TRBJ1-3|TRBV13
CASSWASGNTIYF
TGTGCCAGCAGCTGGGCATCTGGAAACACCATATATTTT
>.|.|17|TRBJ2-5|TRBV27
CASSRTQPGRIRETQYF
TGTGCCAGCAGCCGCACCCAGCCCGGACGGATCAGAGAGACCCAGTACTTC
>TRBD1|.|12|TRBJ1-2|TRBV2
CASSRDRGGYTF
TGTGCCAGCAGCCGGGACAGGGGTGGCTACACCTTC
>.|.|11|TRBJ2-3|TRBV7-9
CASSLTDTQYF
TGTGCCAGCAGCTTAACAGATACGCAGTATTTT
>TRBD1|.|15|TRBJ2-2|TRBV7-2
CASSSRQGVTGELFF
TGTGCCAGCAGCTCGAGGCAGGGGGTCACCGGGGAGCTGTTTTTT
>TRBD2|.|15|TRBJ2-5|TRBV7-2
CASSLAGREGETQYF
TGTGCCAGCAGCTTAGCGGGCCGGGAGGGAGAGACCCAGTACTTC
>.|.|12|TRBJ2-5|TRBV30
CAWSPAQETQYF
TGTGCCTGGAGCCCAGCACAAGAGACCCAGTACTTC
>.|few|14|TRBJ1-4|TRBV28
CASSPTGTDEKLFF
TGTGCCAGCAGTCCGACCGGGACGGATGAAAAACTGTTTTTT
>TRBD1|.|16|TRBJ1-4|TRBV4-1
CASHGGDRGGNEKLFF
TGCGCCAGTCACGGAGGGGACAGGGGAGGAAATGAAAAACTGTTTTTT
>TRBD2|.|15|TRBJ2-1|TRBV28
CASTSLAGGYNEQFF
TGTGCCAGCACCTCCCTAGCGGGAGGGTACAATGAGCAGTTCTTC
>TRBD2|.|15|TRBJ2-1|TRBV19
CASSIRRGGNNEQFF
TGTGCCAGTAGTATTCGGCGGGGGGGAAACAATGAGCAGTTCTTC
>.|.|15|TRBJ2-7|TRBV4-1
CASSQGISEIYEQYF
TGCGCCAGCAGCCAAGGAATTAGCGAGATCTACGAGCAGTACTTC
>TRBD2|few|14|TRBJ2-3|TRBV5-1
CASSREGHTDTQYF
TGCGCCAGCAGCCGGGAGGGGCACACAGATACGCAGTATTTT
>TRBD2|.|13|TRBJ2-7|TRBV27
CASKGRGKYEQYF
TGTGCCAGCAAAGGGAGGGGTAAATACGAGCAGTACTTC
>.|.|12|TRBJ2-5|TRBV29-1
CSVEEAMETQYF
TGCAGCGTTGAAGAGGCTATGGAGACCCAGTACTTC
>.|once|14|TRBJ2-1|TRBV18
CASSPPETRNEQFF
TGTGCCAGCTCACCACCAGAGACCCGCAATGAGCAGTTCTTC
>.|.|15|TRBJ1-3|TRBV15
CATSRATGAGNTIYF
TGTGCCACCAGCAGAGCAACAGGCGCCGGAAACACCATATATTTT
>TRBD2|.|13|TRBJ2-1|TRBV5-1
CASSGGRGYEQFF
TGCGCCAGCAGTGGCGGGAGAGGTTATGAGCAGTTCTTC
>TRBD1|.|16|TRBJ2-3|TRBV10-1
CASGNSRDRGRDTQYF
TGCGCCAGCGGAAATAGCCGGGACAGGGGGCGAGATACGCAGTATTTT
>.|.|14|TRBJ1-5|TRBV15
CATSRDVGFQPQHF
TGTGCCACCAGCAGAGATGTTGGGTTCCAGCCCCAGCATTTT
>.|.|11|TRBJ2-2|TRBV28
CASSLRGELFF
TGTGCCAGCAGCCTGAGGGGGGAGCTGTTTTTT
>TRBD1|.|14|TRBJ2-7|TRBV6-5
CASRDRGRHDEQYF
TGTGCCAGCAGGGACAGGGGGCGGCACGACGAGCAGTACTTC